These T cell receptor beta chains were read from a single sample in a study of T-cell reconstitution after alpha-beta-depleted transplantation in children. TCRdb redid the calling of the PCR reads with MiXCR, one entry per CDR3 protein. Here the sample spans fewer than 1 million distinct CDR3 sequences, 16% being singletons. The sequenced sample was PBMCs, mostly from graft donor cells, obtained 360 days after TCRalphabeta/CD19-depleted stem cell transplant. The origin of the receptors is a male patient younger than 18 who had a stem cell transplant for acute lymphoblastic leukemia, so the T cells may come from the graft donor. Both conserved end residues are part of each CDR3. Each record gives: D gene, V gene, clone size, J gene, CDR3 DNA, CDR3 protein. A D gene is named only where the DNA matches it firmly. A row's size may be missing; if present it is once, few, many or a size class.

TRBD1,TRBV29-1,few,TRBJ2-7,TGCAGCGTTGAAGATCGGGGCAGGGGGCCCTACGAGCAGTACTTC,CSVEDRGRGPYEQYF
-,TRBV24-1,many,TRBJ2-1,TGTGCCACCAGTTTCGGAATATACAATGAGCAGTTCTTC,CATSFGIYNEQFF
-,TRBV20-1,-,TRBJ1-5,TGCAGTGCTAGACGGCAGGGCAATCAGCCCCAGCATTTT,CSARRQGNQPQHF
TRBD2,TRBV6-1,-,TRBJ2-1,TGTGCCAGCAGTGAAGTCGGGACTAGCATCAATGAGCAGTTCTTC,CASSEVGTSINEQFF
TRBD2,TRBV6-2/TRBV6-3,many,TRBJ2-2,TGTGCCACCAAGAAGACCGGGACTACTAACACCGGGGAGCTGTTTTTT,CATKKTGTTNTGELFF
-,TRBV12-3/TRBV12-4,-,TRBJ2-5,TGTGCCAGCAGTTTAAGTTGGGGATCGGCCCTAGAGACCCAGTACTTC,CASSLSWGSALETQYF
-,TRBV7-9,few,TRBJ2-7,TGTGCCAGCAGCTCGACCCGGGACGGGAACTCCTACGAGCAGTACTTC,CASSSTRDGNSYEQYF
-,TRBV6-1,few,TRBJ2-3,TGTGCCAGCAGTGTACAAGGGGCTATTTACACAGATACGCAGTATTTT,CASSVQGAIYTDTQYF
-,TRBV5-1,-,TRBJ2-1,TGCGCCAGCAGCCCTAATCTTCACAATGAGCAGTTCTTC,CASSPNLHNEQFF
-,TRBV27,few,TRBJ2-7,TGTGCCAGCACTCTCTCGGACCGGAAAGGGTCGACGGGCTCCTACGAGCAGTACTTC,CASTLSDRKGSTGSYEQYF
TRBD2,TRBV3-1,many,TRBJ2-3,TGTGCCAGCAGCCCACCCGGGACTAGGGGCACAGATACGCAGTATTTT,CASSPPGTRGTDTQYF
TRBD1,TRBV5-1,few,TRBJ2-3,TGCGCCAGCTTTCCTAAGACAGGGGGGGGCCCAGATACGCAGTATTTT,CASFPKTGGGPDTQYF
-,TRBV5-6,-,TRBJ2-7,TGTGCCAGCAGCTTGGAGGCAGGGTATACCTACGAGCAGTACTTC,CASSLEAGYTYEQYF
-,TRBV6-1,-,TRBJ1-2,TGTGCCAGCAGTGAAGAGTTGGGCAGGTCTAACTATGGCTACACCTTC,CASSEELGRSNYGYTF
-,TRBV25-1,many,TRBJ2-3,TGTGCCAGCAGTGAATATGCTAGCACAGATACGCAGTATTTT,CASSEYASTDTQYF
TRBD2,TRBV3-1,-,TRBJ2-3,TGTGCCAGCAGTAAAAGCGCGGGAGTTACAGATACGCAGTATTTT,CASSKSAGVTDTQYF
-,TRBV12-3/TRBV12-4,few,TRBJ2-5,TGTGCCAGCAGAACCGGGACGGAAGAGACCCAGTACTTC,CASRTGTEETQYF
-,TRBV9,few,TRBJ1-1,TGTGCCAGCAGCGTAGTCGGACAATTGAACACTGAAGCTTTCTTT,CASSVVGQLNTEAFF
TRBD1,TRBV5-1,few,TRBJ1-5,TGCGCCAGCAGCCCTAACCCTACAGGGGGCGGTAATCAGCCCCAGCATTTT,CASSPNPTGGGNQPQHF
TRBD2,TRBV10-2,-,TRBJ2-7,TGCGCCAGCAGACCCACTAGCGCCCTTACCTACGAGCAGTACTTC,CASRPTSALTYEQYF
TRBD2,TRBV30,-,TRBJ2-4,TGTGCCTGGGATACTAGCGGGGTCCTTCTCGGCAAAAACATTCAGTACTTC,CAWDTSGVLLGKNIQYF
-,TRBV6-2/TRBV6-3,-,TRBJ1-6,TGTGCCAGCAGTTACGCGGGGACTGAACTTCCTCCCCTCCACTTT,CASSYAGTELPPLHF
TRBD2,TRBV20-1,few,TRBJ2-1,TGCAGTGCTAGAGAAAACCCGCGACTACGAGCGGGACGGAATGAGCAGTTCTTC,CSARENPRLRAGRNEQFF
-,TRBV20-1,-,TRBJ2-7,TGCAGTGCTAGAGAAGAGGGCAGGACGGGCCTAGGGTACGAGCAGTACTTC,CSAREEGRTGLGYEQYF
-,TRBV5-1,-,TRBJ2-5,TGCGCCAGCAGCTCCCGGGACTGGAAGAATAGGGAGACCCAGTACTTC,CASSSRDWKNRETQYF
-,TRBV12-3/TRBV12-4,-,TRBJ1-2,TGTGCCAGCAGTATTACGGTCGGCGCTTTT,CASSITVGAF
-,TRBV10-3,few,TRBJ2-2,TGTGCCATCAGTGACTACAACACCGGGGAGCTGTTTTTT,CAISDYNTGELFF
TRBD2,TRBV6-5,-,TRBJ2-7,TGTGCCAGCAGTTCCCCCTCGGGGGGACACGAGCAGTACTTC,CASSSPSGGHEQYF
TRBD2,TRBV7-3,-,TRBJ2-5,TGTGCCAGCAGCTTAAGACTAGCGGTTGGGGAGACCCAGTACTTC,CASSLRLAVGETQYF
TRBD2,TRBV2,few,TRBJ2-5,TGTGCCAGCAGGAGCAGACTAGCGGGAGGCCCTAAGGAGACCCAGTACTTC,CASRSRLAGGPKETQYF
TRBD2,TRBV5-1,many,TRBJ2-2,TGCGCCAGCAGCTTCGCGGGGGCGAACACCGGGGAGCTGTTTTTT,CASSFAGANTGELFF
-,TRBV10-2,few,TRBJ2-5,TGCGCCAGATTACAGGGCGGCGGTCAAGAGACCCAGTACTTC,CARLQGGGQETQYF
TRBD2,TRBV27,few,TRBJ2-2,TGTGCCAGCAGTTCCCCCCTGAAGCGGGGGAACACCGGGGAGCTGTTTTTT,CASSSPLKRGNTGELFF
TRBD1,TRBV27,few,TRBJ2-7,TGTGCCAGCAGTTTATCGACGGTACAGGGGTACGCCTACGAGCAGTACTTC,CASSLSTVQGYAYEQYF
-,TRBV27,many,TRBJ1-5,TGTGCCAGCAGTAGCCTGGTCGGGGCCCCCAATCAGCCCCAGCATTTT,CASSSLVGAPNQPQHF
-,TRBV18,-,TRBJ2-5,TGTGCCAGCTCACCACTCGACAGCCAAGAGACCCAGTACTTC,CASSPLDSQETQYF
-,TRBV24-1,-,TRBJ2-2,TGTGCCACCAGTGATTCCCCCACCGGGGAGCTGTTTTTT,CATSDSPTGELFF
TRBD2,TRBV7-3,-,TRBJ2-3,TGTGCCAGCAGCTCCCTAGCGGGAGGCTTAGATACGCAGTATTTT,CASSSLAGGLDTQYF
TRBD2,TRBV20-1,-,TRBJ2-3,TGCAGTGCTCCTCAGACTAGCGGGAGGGCCCCTACGCAGTATTTT,CSAPQTSGRAPTQYF
TRBD2,TRBV7-9,many,TRBJ2-7,TGTGCCAGCACCCCCGGGACTAGCGGAACCTACGAGCAGTACTTC,CASTPGTSGTYEQYF
-,TRBV24-1,-,TRBJ2-5,TGTGCCACCAGTGATTCGGTACTTACGCAAGAGACCCAGTACTTC,CATSDSVLTQETQYF
TRBD1,TRBV7-9,-,TRBJ1-2,TGTGCCAGCAGCTCCCGGACAGGGTCTAGCTACACCTTC,CASSSRTGSSYTF
-,TRBV27,few,TRBJ1-1,TGTGCCAGCAGTCGATGGGAGAGGTTGAACACTGAAGCTTTCTTT,CASSRWERLNTEAFF
-,TRBV19,few,TRBJ2-7,TGTGCCAGTAGTATAGACAGGAGAGGAACCTACGAGCAGTACTTC,CASSIDRRGTYEQYF
TRBD2,TRBV5-1,-,TRBJ2-1,TGCGCCAGCAGCTTGCCGGGACTAGCGGGGAATGAGCAGTTCTTC,CASSLPGLAGNEQFF
TRBD1,TRBV10-3,many,TRBJ2-1,TGTGCCATCACACAGGGGGTCTACAATGAGCAGTTCTTC,CAITQGVYNEQFF